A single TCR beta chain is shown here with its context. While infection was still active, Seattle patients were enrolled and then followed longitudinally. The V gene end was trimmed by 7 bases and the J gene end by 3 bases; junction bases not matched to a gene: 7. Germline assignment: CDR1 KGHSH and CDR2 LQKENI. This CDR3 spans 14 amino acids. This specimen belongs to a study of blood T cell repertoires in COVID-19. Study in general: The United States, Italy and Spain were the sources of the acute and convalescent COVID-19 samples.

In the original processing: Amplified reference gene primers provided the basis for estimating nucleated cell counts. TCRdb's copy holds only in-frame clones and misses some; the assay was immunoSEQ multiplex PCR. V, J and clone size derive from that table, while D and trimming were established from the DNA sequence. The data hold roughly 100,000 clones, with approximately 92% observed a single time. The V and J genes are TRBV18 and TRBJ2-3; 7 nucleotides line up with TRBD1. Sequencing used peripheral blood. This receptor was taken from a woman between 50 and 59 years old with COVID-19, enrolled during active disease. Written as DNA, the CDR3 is TGTGCCAGCTTTCAGGGGGTCGGAACAGATACGCAGTATTTT. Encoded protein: CASFQGVGTDTQYF.